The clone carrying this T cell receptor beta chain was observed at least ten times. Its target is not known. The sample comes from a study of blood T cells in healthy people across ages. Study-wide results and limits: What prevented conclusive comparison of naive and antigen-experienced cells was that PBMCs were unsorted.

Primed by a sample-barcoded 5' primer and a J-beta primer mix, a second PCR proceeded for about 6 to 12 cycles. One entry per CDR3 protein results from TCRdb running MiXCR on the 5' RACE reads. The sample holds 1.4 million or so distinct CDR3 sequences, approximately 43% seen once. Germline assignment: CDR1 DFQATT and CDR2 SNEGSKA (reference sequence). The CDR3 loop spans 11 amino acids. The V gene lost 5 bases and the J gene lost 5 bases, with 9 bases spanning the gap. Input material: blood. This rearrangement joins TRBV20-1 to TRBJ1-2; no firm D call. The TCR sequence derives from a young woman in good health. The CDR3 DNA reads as TGCAGTGCTTCGGTTGGATATGGCTACACCTTC. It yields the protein CSASVGYGYTF.